The rows below give T cell receptor beta chains drawn from one sample of a study of T cells in Graves' hyperthyroidism and ophthalmopathy. MiXCR was run by TCRdb on the multiplex PCR reads, yielding one entry per CDR3 protein. The table records approximately 640,000 distinct CDR3 sequences, 40% to 55% of them present only once. Source material: peripheral blood or thyroid tissue (not recorded which). Source of these receptors: an adult man with Graves' disease, either hyperthyroidism or ophthalmopathy (not recorded which). Each CDR3 is given with its conserved first and last residue. D genes are given only for firm matches. The size entry is marked missing in some rows and otherwise reads once, few, many or a size class.

>TRBJ1-1|TRBV11-1|few|-|13
CASSLGGGGAAFF
TGTGCCAGCAGCTTAGGAGGGGGGGGAGCAGCTTTCTTT
>TRBJ1-2|TRBV7-9|-|TRBD1|14
CASKRGTESYGYTF
TGTGCCAGCAAACGAGGGACAGAGTCATATGGCTACACCTTC
>TRBJ1-2|TRBV7-2|few|-|14
CASSFKRGLEGYTF
TGTGCCAGCAGCTTCAAGCGGGGGCTGGAGGGCTACACCTTC
>TRBJ1-2|TRBV10-3|-|TRBD1|16
CASSSELTRGSSGYTF
TGTGCCAGCAGTTCCGAACTGACCAGGGGGTCGAGCGGCTACACCTTC
>TRBJ1-5|TRBV2|-|-|14
CASSYSKGPQPQHF
TGTGCCAGCAGTTACTCAAAGGGCCCTCAGCCCCAGCATTTT
>TRBJ2-5|TRBV20-1|few|-|13
CSAREGKQETQYF
TGCAGTGCTAGAGAAGGGAAACAAGAGACCCAGTACTTC
>TRBJ1-4|TRBV7-8|few|-|14
CASSLALSNEKLFF
TGTGCCAGCAGCTTAGCGCTCAGTAACGAAAAACTGTTTTTT
>TRBJ2-5|TRBV9|-|TRBD1|14
CASSVGDRVETQYF
TGTGCCAGCAGCGTAGGCGACAGGGTTGAGACCCAGTACTTC
>TRBJ2-5|TRBV20-1|-|-|15
CSARERWIGGETQYF
TGCAGTGCTAGAGAGAGGTGGATCGGGGGTGAGACCCAGTACTTC
>TRBJ1-2|TRBV24-1|many|-|14
CATSDLGTEYGYTF
TGTGCCACCAGTGATCTGGGGACCGAATATGGCTACACCTTC
>TRBJ2-7|TRBV6-5|few|-|15
CASSYSHGSSYEQYF
TGTGCCAGCAGTTACTCGCATGGATCCTCCTACGAGCAGTACTTC
>TRBJ1-2|TRBV25-1|many|TRBD1|17
CASSELLPGQGDYGYTF
TGTGCCAGCAGTGAATTGCTGCCGGGACAGGGGGACTATGGCTACACCTTC
>TRBJ1-3|TRBV7-9|-|-|14
CASSLEVPGNTIYF
TGTGCCAGCAGCTTAGAGGTCCCTGGAAACACCATATATTTT
>TRBJ1-1|TRBV7-6|many|-|14
CASSQTGSYTEAFF
TGTGCCAGCAGCCAAACAGGGTCGTACACTGAAGCTTTCTTT
>TRBJ2-7|TRBV29-1|-|TRBD2|13
CSLDGGRFYEQYF
TGCAGCTTGGATGGCGGGAGGTTCTACGAGCAGTACTTC
>TRBJ2-7|TRBV7-9|-|TRBD1|15
CASSPTDRGHYEQYF
TGTGCCAGCAGCCCCACGGACAGGGGTCACTACGAGCAGTACTTC
>TRBJ2-7|TRBV7-9|once|-|17
CASSPTGTVGAPYEQYF
TGTGCCAGCAGCCCAACTGGGACTGTCGGTGCACCCTACGAGCAGTACTTC
>TRBJ2-7|TRBV7-9|many|-|13
CASTRGPSYEQYF
TGTGCCAGCACCCGGGGACCCTCCTACGAGCAGTACTTC
>TRBJ1-2|TRBV7-2|few|-|16
CASSLVWGNLHYGYTF
TGTGCCAGCAGCTTAGTTTGGGGAAATCTCCACTATGGCTACACCTTC
>TRBJ1-1|TRBV24-1|many|-|12
CATSDAGFETFF
TGTGCCACCAGTGATGCAGGGTTTGAAACTTTCTTT
>TRBJ2-2|TRBV2|-|TRBD1|16
CASSFTGTGVAGELFF
TGTGCCAGCAGCTTCACCGGGACAGGGGTCGCCGGGGAGCTGTTTTTT
>TRBJ1-1|TRBV6-1|-|-|16
CASSRMARGRNTEAFF
TGTGCCAGCAGTAGGATGGCGCGGGGGCGGAACACTGAAGCTTTCTTT
>TRBJ1-4|TRBV2|-|TRBD1|15
CASSPSAGGSEKLFF
TGTGCCAGCAGTCCCTCGGCAGGGGGCTCTGAAAAACTGTTTTTT
>TRBJ1-2|TRBV29-1|many|-|12
CSVDRANYGYTF
TGCAGCGTTGACAGGGCTAACTATGGCTACACCTTC
>TRBJ1-4|TRBV29-1|-|-|13
CSDGEATNEKLFF
TGCAGCGACGGGGAGGCAACTAATGAAAAACTGTTTTTT
>TRBJ1-2|TRBV12-3/TRBV12-4|many|-|13
CASSLGHSYGYTF
TGTGCCAGCAGCTTGGGACACTCCTATGGCTACACCTTC